This T cell receptor (beta chain) emerged from a study of T cells after yellow fever vaccination. V lost 6 bases to trimming and J lost 4 bases, with 7 bases between them. CDR3 length: 12 amino acids. This clonotype was counted many times. Using its own MiXCR run on the 5' RACE reads, TCRdb lists one record per CDR3 protein. The sample lists a few hundred thousand distinct CDR3 sequences, under 15% seen once, with 3.2% in the top ten. The specimen was CD4+ T cells sorted from PBMCs, collected 15 days after the yellow fever booster vaccination. The sequence came from a man aged 18-30 years who received the YFV17D yellow fever vaccine. The V gene is TRBV12-3 or TRBV12-4, the J gene TRBJ1-5, with unresolved D. The CDR3 protein is CASSRRNQPQHF. CDR3 bases: TGTGCCAGCAGCCGACGGAATCAGCCCCAGCATTTT.